This T cell receptor beta chain originates from a study of Graves' ophthalmopathy and Graves' hyperthyroidism (dated by TCRdb to the late 2010s). General notes on the study: Peripheral blood was collected before any treatment was given, at the time of initial diagnosis. For independent validation, a separate cohort was made up of 18 to 20 hyperthyroidism patients plus 17 patients who later progressed from hyperthyroidism to ophthalmopathy. After sampling, hyperthyroidism patients received methimazole starting at 30 mg daily, and ophthalmopathy patients received high-dose intravenous methylprednisolone. In total, approximately 140 blood samples were TCR-sequenced: approximately 42 ophthalmopathy, some 75 hyperthyroidism and about 17 hyperthyroidism-to-ophthalmopathy patients. To explore V-J signatures that separate ophthalmopathy from hyperthyroidism, a discovery set of about 98 patients was enrolled, consisting of fewer than 45 with ophthalmopathy and 57 with stable hyperthyroidism. The 100 discovery patients were randomly split 7:3 into training and test sets. TCR beta repertoire signatures were used to distinguish Graves' ophthalmopathy from Graves' hyperthyroidism and to predict progression to ophthalmopathy. In more than five hyperthyroidism patients, T-cell repertoires of thyroid tissue and blood were compared. The research as a whole found: Most expanded thyroid clonotypes with a frequency above 0.001 also appeared in blood, which suggests that blood repertoires may reflect the immune response in the thyroid. In validation, the model predicted ophthalmopathy progression with about 71% sensitivity and roughly 72% specificity; more than ten predicted patients were CT-confirmed with GO in a median of around 6 months. No statistical method was used to set the sample size in advance, and the investigators knew which group each participant was assigned to. The 13-signature model separated ophthalmopathy from stable hyperthyroidism with about 86% sensitivity and almost 84% specificity in cross-validation, and 80%/75% in the test set.

Based on the germline V gene (reference sequence), the CDR1 and CDR2 sequences are DFQATT and SNEGSKA. Trimming removed 4 bases from V and 6 bases from J; the gene matches leave 7 bases unexplained. From the cysteine up to the phenylalanine, the CDR3 has a length of 14 residues. Of all the DNA, just the CDR3 is kept, 42 bases in frame from base 1. This clonotype was counted many times. Its antigen is still unknown. Nothing much larger sits one base from this clone, and base qualities are not available. The ophthalmopathy patients had moderately to severely active disease, with a Clinical Activity Score of 3 or higher, a NOSPECS grade of 4 or higher, and a disease duration of less than 3 months. Anyone with other autoimmune diseases, uncontrolled infections, pregnancy or lactation was excluded from the study. Clinical symptoms, serum thyroxine, TRAb, thyroid ultrasound and orbital computed tomography formed the basis of the diagnosis. Using Ficoll-Paque density gradient centrifugation, PBMCs were isolated from 10 ml of fresh peripheral blood. Trizol reagent was used to extract the total RNA, and its quality was then checked on an Agilent 2100 Bioanalyzer.

For repertoire sequencing, the TCR beta CDR3 regions were amplified from RNA transcripts. The first round of RT-PCR was done with HTBI primers and the Qiagen OneStep RT-PCR kit, and was followed by a second round of multiplex PCR, then size selection and purification. The libraries underwent paired-end sequencing with 100 bp reads on an Illumina HiSeq2000. Per the source publication's procedure: SOAPnuke was used for read processing, and reads with adapters, uncalled bases, a mean Phred below 15, or no exact constant-primer or identifier match were discarded. COPE v1.2.5 was used to merge high-quality paired reads. Each unique nucleotide sequence was treated as a clonotype, and MiTCR v1.1 was used to align the clonotypes to the IMGT TRB V, D and J references. The analysis was limited to V-J combinations with a frequency above 0.0001, which together covered 99% to 99.2% of repertoires. A TCR clonal expansion and chaos score per V-J combination was defined as the ratio of F50 clonal expansion to chaos observed in the TCRdist matrix. Features were reduced by Welch's t-statistics and random forest to some 13 V-J combinations, which fed a naive Bayes classifier. The Morisita-Horn index was used to measure how similar the thyroid and blood repertoires were. TCRdb applied fastp at Q25 and MiXCR to the public reads, then kept only in-frame beta chains. Each record represents a unique CDR3 protein, reported with the most common genes and DNA among its rows. What appears here as the V and J calls and clone size reflects TCRdb's work, not the paper's. The table for this sample lists about 220,000 distinct CDR3 sequences; 20% to 25% of them were counted only once. The ten largest clones capture roughly 39% of the sample.

Sequenced material: peripheral blood. The origin of this receptor is a woman between 45 and 60 years old with Graves' ophthalmopathy. Donor details come from another sample of the same person, matched by shared clones. Rearrangement joined TRBV20-1 to TRBJ1-5; 9 bases in the junction line up with TRBD1. The CDR3 reads CSAKYGTGIQPQHF. The DNA is as follows: TGCAGTGCTAAATACGGGACAGGGATTCAGCCCCAGCATTTT.